The 21 T cell receptor beta chains below were found in one sample sequenced in a study of T cell responses to AZD1222 COVID-19 vaccine. Here immunoSEQ multiplex PCR was the method, and the copy in TCRdb shows in-frame clones only, minus some. Among some 110,000 clones listed, around 89% were seen once. Sample: peripheral blood, taken 28 days after the second AZD1222 dose. Receptors were obtained from an adult who received the AZD1222 COVID-19 vaccine.

The chain joins TRBV5-1 to TRBJ2-7, with D perhaps matching TRBD2 (6 bases). Deletions cut 4 bases from V and 2 bases from J, with 13 bases between. CDR1 SGHRS and CDR2 YFSETQ come from the germline V gene. This CDR3 spans 14 amino acids. CDR3 residues: CASSSAGSTYEQYF. CDR3 coding DNA: TGCGCCAGCAGCAGCGCGGGGAGCACCTACGAGCAGTACTTC.

The chain combines TRBV5-6 with TRBJ1-4; TRBD1 matches at 7 bases. The CDR3 totals 14 residues. Germline-derived CDR1 and CDR2 are SGHDT and YYEEEE. J lost 7 bases, V lost 6 bases, and 9 bases had no gene match. The CDR3 loop reads CASTRGGGGEKLFF. DNA of the CDR3: TGTGCCAGCACCCGGGGAGGGGGCGGTGAAAAACTGTTTTTT.

This chain links TRBV7-2 with TRBJ1-1; D perhaps matches TRBD1 (6 bases). Germline CDR1 reads SGHTA; CDR2 reads FQGNSA. V lost 5 bases and J lost 0, with 16 bases in between. The CDR3 length is 16 residues. The DNA for the CDR3 is TGTGCCAGCAGCCCCTTCGCAAGGGGGGTGAACACTGAAGCTTTCTTT. This sequence encodes CASSPFARGVNTEAFF.

The rearrangement uses TRBV25-1 and TRBJ2-7; D perhaps matches TRBD2 (6 bases). CDR1 and CDR2 (germline): MGHDK, SYGVNS. The V and J ends lost 5 bases and 2 bases respectively, with 13 bases between them. The CDR3 sequence is 14 residues long. The CDR3 nucleotides read TGTGCCAGCAGTTGGGACTCTCTCACCTACGAGCAGTACTTC. Amino acid sequence: CASSWDSLTYEQYF.

The chain is built from TRBV7-9 and TRBJ2-7; 9 bases align to TRBD2. The length of the CDR3 is 16 residues. Per the germline V gene, CDR1 is SEHNR and CDR2 is FQNEAQ (reference sequence). V shed 0 bases and J 0 bases; nucleotides not matched to a gene: 3. CDR3 sequence reads: CASSLASGGPSYEQYF. CDR3 sequence (DNA): TGTGCCAGCAGCTTAGCTAGCGGGGGTCCCTCCTACGAGCAGTACTTC.

V gene TRBV6-2 or TRBV6-3 combines with J gene TRBJ2-7; 12 nucleotides align to TRBD2. The V gene's germline CDR1 is MNHEY and CDR2 SVGEGT. The trim removed 2 bases at V and 0 bases at J, leaving 8 bases unmatched. The CDR3 has 18 residues. The CDR3 bases are TGTGCCAGCAGTTACCCTAGCGGGAGGGCCCTCCGCTCCTACGAGCAGTACTTC. This translates into CASSYPSGRALRSYEQYF.

V and J are TRBV10-3 and TRBJ2-2, with a weak D call TRBD1 (5 bases). The CDR3 has 17 amino acids. Per the germline V gene, CDR1 is ENHRY and CDR2 is SYGVKD. Trimming removed 6 bases at V and 5 bases at J, with 22 bases between. The CDR3: CAISDSIGIQGTGELFF. CDR3 coding DNA: TGTGCCATCAGCGACAGTATTGGGATCCAGGGTACCGGGGAGCTGTTTTTT.

The chain joins TRBV5-1 to TRBJ2-1; D may be TRBD2 (5 bases). This CDR3 region has 14 residues. The ends were cut back, 7 bases at V and 6 bases at J, with 17 bases in the middle. From germline, CDR1 is SGHRS and CDR2 YFSETQ. The DNA for the CDR3 is TGCGCCAGCCACCTGGCTAGCACATCCAATGAGCAGTTCTTC. Translating gives CASHLASTSNEQFF. The whole variable domain, filled in from reference TRBV5-1 and TRBJ2-1, reads KAGVTQTPRYLIKTRGQQVTLSCSPISGHRSVSWYQQTPGQGLQFLFEYFSETQRNKGNFPGRFSGRQFSNSRSEMNVSTLELGDSALYLCASHLASTSNEQFFGPGTRLTVL.

The rearrangement links TRBV4-3 to TRBJ2-7, with 9 bases matching TRBD2. In germline, CDR1 is LGHNA, CDR2 YSLEER. This CDR3 has 16 residues. After removal of 0 bases from V and 6 bases from J, the junction contained 9 bases not matched to a gene. The chain's CDR3 is CASSQDWLAGPIEQYF. DNA of the CDR3: TGCGCCAGCAGCCAAGATTGGCTAGCGGGACCAATCGAGCAGTACTTC.

This chain joins TRBV27 and TRBJ2-7; D is perhaps TRBD1 (6 bases). The germline V gene has CDR1 MNHEY and CDR2 SMNVEV (reference sequence). V lost 5 bases and J lost 4, with 9 bases in between. This CDR3 region has 12 residues. This CDR3 is CASSGQGYEQYF. DNA of the CDR3: TGTGCCAGCAGTGGCCAGGGGTACGAGCAGTACTTC.

V and J are TRBV7-9 and TRBJ2-3; a weak D match, TRBD1 (6 bases). The CDR3 loop spans 16 amino acids. The germline V gene has CDR1 SEHNR and CDR2 FQNEAQ (reference sequence). The V end was cut by 3 bases, the J end by 5 bases, with 18 bases between. The chain's CDR3 is CASSLIDAWGQDTQYF. CDR3 DNA: TGTGCCAGCAGCTTGATCGATGCGTGGGGGCAAGATACGCAGTATTTT.

This clone was recorded only once. The rearrangement uses TRBV4-1 and TRBJ1-2, with D uncertain. Per the germline V gene, CDR1 is MGHRA and CDR2 is YSYEKL. The CDR3 totals 14 residues. Deletions cut 0 bases from V and 7 bases from J, with 12 bases between. CDR3 DNA: TGCGCCAGCAGCCAAGATGAAGGACGCTCTGGCTACACCTTC. It specifies CASSQDEGRSGYTF.

The rearrangement joins TRBV4-3 to TRBJ1-2; perhaps TRBD1 as D (6 bases). Trimming took 4 bases from V and 8 from J, leaving 14 bases between them. Germline values: CDR1 LGHNA, CDR2 YSLEER. This CDR3 contains 13 residues. The CDR3 loop reads CASSPRGGGGYTF. The CDR3 DNA reads as TGCGCCAGCAGCCCTAGGGGGGGAGGGGGCTACACCTTC.

This chain connects TRBV6-2 or TRBV6-3 to TRBJ1-1; D is undetermined. Germline-derived CDR1 and CDR2 are MNHEY and SVGEGT. The CDR3 is 14 amino acids. Trimming removed 5 bases at V and 2 bases at J, with 12 bases between. CDR3 sequence: CASSPHSENTEAFF. CDR3 bases: TGTGCCAGCAGTCCGCACAGTGAAAACACTGAAGCTTTCTTT.

The chain has TRBV27 and TRBJ1-2; D might be TRBD1 (5 bases). The germline CDR1 and CDR2 sequences are MNHEY and SMNVEV (reference sequence). Trimming took 7 bases from V and 3 from J, leaving 18 bases between them. This CDR3 has 15 amino acids. The CDR3: CASKTGREAYYGYTF. The CDR3 DNA follows: TGTGCCAGCAAGACGGGACGGGAGGCGTACTATGGCTACACCTTC.

The chain uses TRBV6-7 and TRBJ1-5, with D perhaps matching TRBD1 (5 bases). TRBV6-7 is marked as an open reading frame, function uncertain. This CDR3 spans 16 amino acids. V shed 6 bases and J shed 5 bases, with 20 bases lying between them. The CDR3 is CASSRHSGTQDQPQHF. The CDR3 bases are TGTGCCAGCAGCCGACACTCCGGGACGCAAGATCAGCCCCAGCATTTT.

This sequence joins TRBV4-3 and TRBJ2-7; weak D call: TRBD2 (6 bases). Per germline, CDR1 LGHNA and CDR2 YSLEER. V dropped 0 bases and J dropped 4 bases, with 10 bases sitting between them. The CDR3 loop spans 14 amino acids. Here the CDR3 reads CASSQDRGVYEQYF. The DNA of the CDR3 is TGCGCCAGCAGCCAAGATCGCGGGGTGTACGAGCAGTACTTC.

This rearrangement joins TRBV6-2 or TRBV6-3 to TRBJ2-7; D is undetermined. Germline loops: CDR1 MNHEY, CDR2 SVGEGT. This CDR3 spans 12 amino acids. Trimming pared 6 bases from V and 7 bases from J, leaving 13 bases between. CDR3 DNA sequence: TGTGCCAGCAGCGTCCTAGGCGTGGAGCAGTACTTC. It encodes CASSVLGVEQYF.

J is TRBJ1-3 and V is TRBV7-9; D possibly corresponds to TRBD1 (5 bases). This CDR3 spans 14 amino acids. CDR1 and CDR2 from the germline V gene are SEHNR and FQNEAQ (reference sequence). Trimming left V 5 bases short and J 0 bases short, with 8 bases between. The CDR3 protein is CASSATVSGNTIYF. As DNA, the CDR3 is TGTGCCAGCAGCGCGACAGTCTCTGGAAACACCATATATTTT.

The rearrangement uses TRBV19 and TRBJ2-3; D remains unclear. This CDR3 spans 13 amino acids. Looked up from germline, CDR1 is LNHDA and CDR2 is SQIVND (reference sequence). V dropped 2 bases and J dropped 4 bases, with 7 bases sitting between them. This CDR3 reads CASSIRLADTQYF. The CDR3 DNA follows: TGTGCCAGTAGTATAAGGTTAGCAGATACGCAGTATTTT.

The chain links TRBV4-3 to TRBJ2-3; 13 nucleotides align to TRBD2. The germline CDR1 and CDR2 sequences are LGHNA and YSLEER. V shed 0 bases, J shed 4 bases, and the junction held 10 bases outside the gene matches. This CDR3 has 19 residues. CDR3 nucleotides: TGCGCCAGCAGCCAAGATCGAACTACTAGCGGGAGGGCCTCAGATACGCAGTATTTT. Protein sequence: CASSQDRTTSGRASDTQYF.